This is a list of T cell receptor beta chains from one sample in a study of human T cells and chemical hapten exposure. TCRdb recomputed calls from the RACE reads with MiXCR, one row per CDR3 protein. This table holds approximately 90,000 distinct CDR3 sequences, approximately 9% found once. Sequences were obtained from whole blood. The receptors stem from a female donor in good health. Some clones in this sample may be carry-over from other donors' samples. Both conserved end residues are trimmed from each CDR3.

ASRDSLSTDTQY	TRBV27	TRBJ2-3
ASSLAVSTDTQY	TRBV27	TRBJ2-3
ASSLGERDTQY	TRBV5-1	TRBJ2-3
ASSSGLLSEQY	TRBV28	TRBJ2-7
ASSALDSGTQY	TRBV2	TRBJ2-5
ASSYGRQGAGDTQY	TRBV6-5	TRBJ2-3
ASSKGLAGLLEQY	TRBV6-2/TRBV6-3	TRBJ2-7
ASSPGSPLH	TRBV2	TRBJ1-6
ASSADEADTQY	TRBV11-3	TRBJ2-3
SAGTLPRNTEAF	TRBV29-1	TRBJ1-1
ASSLSTDHLTGELF	TRBV28	TRBJ2-2
ASSLWRELRYEQY	TRBV28	TRBJ2-7
ASSLVALNTEAF	TRBV12-3/TRBV12-4	TRBJ1-1
SVVWLAGVLEQF	TRBV29-1	TRBJ2-1
SARKAGEGEQF	TRBV20-1	TRBJ2-1
ASSSLGSPTDTQY	TRBV7-2	TRBJ2-3
ASSELAGSSYNEQF	TRBV2	TRBJ2-1
ASKLADYNEQF	TRBV28	TRBJ2-1
SAPGLVEDTQY	TRBV20-1	TRBJ2-3
ASSPPRSELSYNEQF	TRBV7-9	TRBJ2-1
ASSPSERAGEQY	TRBV7-9	TRBJ2-7
SASTGSNQPQH	TRBV29-1	TRBJ1-5
ASSLGGTSGFGEQF	TRBV7-2	TRBJ2-1
ASGFGQPQH	TRBV12-5	TRBJ1-5
ASSIGLVGYEQY	TRBV5-1	TRBJ2-7
ASSYFGQGETQY	TRBV6-6	TRBJ2-5
SARDPTSGSRNTQY	TRBV20-1	TRBJ2-3
ASSGRTSGYEQY	TRBV28	TRBJ2-7
ASSLGAGAIYEQF	TRBV28	TRBJ2-1
ASSASGTQGEKLF	TRBV18	TRBJ1-4
ASRDRGWEQY	TRBV28	TRBJ2-7
ATGQGREETQY	TRBV24-1	TRBJ2-5
SAISTGTGYNNEQF	TRBV20-1	TRBJ2-1
ASSQRAGRATNYGYT	TRBV14	TRBJ1-2
ASSDKAFYSPLH	TRBV6-4	TRBJ1-6
SVETGHHNEKLF	TRBV29-1	TRBJ1-4
AWCPTGTYEQY	TRBV30	TRBJ2-7
ASSQPVRQTNTGELF	TRBV23-1	TRBJ2-2
AGRTGSTDTQY	TRBV28	TRBJ2-3
ASSPWKNTDTQY	TRBV3-1	TRBJ2-3
ASSIGTDTEAF	TRBV7-9	TRBJ1-1
AGHGTRELREQF	TRBV2	TRBJ2-1
SARMGSSGTSHNEQF	TRBV20-1	TRBJ2-1
ASTEGVTQY	TRBV25-1	TRBJ2-5
ASSEQGATTGELF	TRBV9	TRBJ2-2
ASSPPFWEAGELF	TRBV14	TRBJ2-2
AWSSEREWDEQY	TRBV30	TRBJ2-7
ASSPSPGIQETQY	TRBV5-1	TRBJ2-5
ASSSPKTGGKYGYT	TRBV12-3/TRBV12-4	TRBJ1-2
ASSPETGFRPTEAF	TRBV14	TRBJ1-1
ASSIAGLSTDTQY	TRBV2	TRBJ2-3
SASGTGENYGYT	TRBV20-1	TRBJ1-2
ASSKQRDSKDEKLF	TRBV7-3	TRBJ1-4
ASTRGAREQY	TRBV28	TRBJ2-7
ASSLFQGAKEQY	TRBV7-9	TRBJ2-7